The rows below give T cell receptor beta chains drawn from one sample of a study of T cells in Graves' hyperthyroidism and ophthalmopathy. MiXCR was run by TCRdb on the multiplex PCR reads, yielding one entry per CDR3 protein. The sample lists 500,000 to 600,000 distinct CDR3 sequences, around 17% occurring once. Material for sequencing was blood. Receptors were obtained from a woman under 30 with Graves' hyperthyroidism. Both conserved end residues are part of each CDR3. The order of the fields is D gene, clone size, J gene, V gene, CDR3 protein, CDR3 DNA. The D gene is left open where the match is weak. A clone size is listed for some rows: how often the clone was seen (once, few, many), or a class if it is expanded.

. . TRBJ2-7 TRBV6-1 CASSELQHF TGTGCCAGCAGTGAACTGCAGCACTTC
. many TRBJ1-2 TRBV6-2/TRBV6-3 CASSSRGRADYGYTF TGTGCCAGCAGTAGCCGAGGGCGCGCTGACTATGGCTACACCTTC
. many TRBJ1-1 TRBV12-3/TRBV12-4 CASSRHADHTEAFF TGTGCCAGCAGCCGACACGCTGACCACACTGAAGCTTTCTTT
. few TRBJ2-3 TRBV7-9 CASSSQADTQYF TGTGCCAGCAGCTCACAGGCAGATACGCAGTATTTT
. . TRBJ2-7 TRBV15 CATSEGWGVYEQYF TGTGCCACCAGCGAAGGGTGGGGGGTCTACGAGCAGTACTTC
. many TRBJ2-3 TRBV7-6 CASSLEAGPTDTQYF TGCGCCAGCAGCTTAGAGGCGGGACCCACAGATACGCAGTATTTT
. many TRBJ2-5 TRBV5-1 CASSYEAGETQYF TGCGCCAGCAGTTACGAAGCTGGGGAGACCCAGTACTTC
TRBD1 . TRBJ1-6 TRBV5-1 CASSLDEVTGGSGNSPLHF TGCGCCAGCAGCTTGGACGAGGTGACAGGGGGCTCGGGCAATTCACCCCTCCACTTT
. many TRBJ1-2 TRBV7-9 CASSLALRGTNYGYTF TGTGCCAGCAGCCTAGCCCTTCGGGGAACTAACTATGGCTACACCTTC
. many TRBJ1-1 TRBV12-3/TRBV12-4 CASSSGRGGTEAFF TGTGCCAGCAGTTCAGGAAGGGGTGGCACTGAAGCTTTCTTT
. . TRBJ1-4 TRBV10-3 CAISGGNEKLFF TGTGCCATCAGTGGAGGGAATGAAAAACTGTTTTTT
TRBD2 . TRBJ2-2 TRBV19 CASRLAGGPGAGELFF TGTGCCAGTAGGTTAGCGGGGGGGCCTGGCGCCGGGGAGCTGTTTTTT
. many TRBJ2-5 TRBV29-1 CSVRGGGVETQYF TGCAGCGTCCGAGGGGGGGGCGTGGAGACCCAGTACTTC
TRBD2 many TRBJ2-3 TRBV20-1 CSAATAGGRTDTQYF TGCAGTGCTGCTACAGCGGGAGGACGCACAGATACGCAGTATTTT
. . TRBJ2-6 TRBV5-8 CASSLRGSGANVLTF TGTGCCAGCAGCCTGAGGGGCTCTGGGGCCAACGTCCTGACTTTC
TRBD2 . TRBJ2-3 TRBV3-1 CASSAYTGGGRATTDTQYF TGTGCCAGCAGCGCTTATACCGGTGGCGGGAGGGCAACCACAGATACGCAGTATTTT
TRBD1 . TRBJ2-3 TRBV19 CASKLRDRDGDTQYF TGTGCCAGTAAACTCCGGGACAGGGATGGAGATACGCAGTATTTT
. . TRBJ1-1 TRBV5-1 CASGISSLGRNTEAFF TGCGCCAGCGGAATTTCGTCGTTGGGAAGGAACACTGAAGCTTTCTTT
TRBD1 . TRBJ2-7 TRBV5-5 CASSFSGTGGRYEQYF TGTGCCAGCAGCTTCTCCGGGACAGGGGGCAGGTACGAGCAGTACTTC